The clone carrying this T cell receptor beta chain was observed many times. Antigen specificity is unknown. Deletions cut 5 bases from V and 3 bases from J, with 21 bases between. The CDR3 sequence is 17 residues long. Looked up from germline, CDR1 is MNHNY and CDR2 is SVGAGI (reference sequence). The sample originates from a study of T cell repertoires in cytomegalovirus infection. Study overall: Matching HLA type, along with CMV infection, was indicated by public TCR beta signatures.

Study results and limitations: HLA-C-restricted CMV clonotypes gave the most frequent clonotype in two of eight donors. Identification of carriers of CMV plus the relevant HLA was achieved through cumulative public TCR beta family frequency.

MiXCR, applied by TCRdb to the reads, yields one record per CDR3 protein. The sample includes approximately 180,000 distinct CDR3 sequences, 15% to 20% of them seen just once. The receptor was isolated from a human donor in good health (CMV status not recorded). Some clones in this sample may be carry-over from other donors' samples. The chain employs TRBV6-6 and TRBJ2-3, with D tentatively TRBD2 (6 bases). The sequenced sample consisted of CD8+ T cells from PBMCs. The CDR3 nucleotides read TGTGCCAGCAGTGGTTGGGACTCACAACGGTCGACAGATACGCAGTATTTT. Translation gives CASSGWDSQRSTDTQYF.